Described below is a single T cell receptor beta chain sequence and its context. Its target is not known. CD8+ and CD4+ T cells from blood underwent TCR beta sequencing, which was carried out in a high-throughput format. The source of the sample is a study of CD8 T cells in Susac syndrome. V dropped 1 base and J dropped 1 base, with 14 bases sitting between them. CDR3 length: 17 residues. The RNA, about 0.45 to 1 ug, was put through reverse transcription using random hexamers. Multiplex immunoSEQ PCR targeted 54 Vbeta and 13 Jbeta TCR beta segments. TCRdb processed the immunoSEQ multiplex PCR reads anew with MiXCR; each CDR3 protein has one entry. The table includes around 56,000 distinct CDR3 sequences, approximately 94% detected once. Notes on the study in general: In its TCR sequencing and HLA analysis, the study acknowledged that the number of individuals was relatively small.

This clonotype was sampled from a human donor in good health. The specimen sequenced was CD8+ T cells from PBMCs. This rearrangement joins TRBV12-3 or TRBV12-4 to TRBJ2-4, with TRBD2 as a possible D gene (6 bases). The CDR3 coding sequence is TGTGCCAGCAGTTTAGTCCTCGGGGCGGGGGCCAAAAACATTCAGTACTTC. This gives the protein CASSLVLGAGAKNIQYF.